This T cell receptor beta chain is drawn from a study of T cells expressing NK-cell markers (dated by TCRdb to 2018 to 2020). About the investigation overall: Fewer than ten donors provided sorted CD3+CD56+NKG2C+, CD3+CD56+NKG2C- and CD3+CD56-NKG2C+ T-cell subsets, whose TCR beta-chain repertoires were profiled. Among the eight sequenced donors, only one was HCMV-seronegative, while the other seven were HCMV-seropositive. The eight sequenced donors were randomly selected healthy volunteers, three men and five women. Illumina HiSeq 2000/2500, MiSeq or NextSeq was used to sequence libraries as 2 x 150 bp reads.

General findings and caveats noted by the study authors: In a handful of donors, the dominant CD3+CD56+NKG2C+ clonotypes were among the top 10 CD8+ clonotypes and accounted for 1.0-7.0% of CD8+ T cells. It remained unclear whether the expanded NKG2C-expressing T cell clones were specific for HCMV antigens. Those dominant clonotypes were again the most abundant among CD3+CD56-NKG2C+ cells in several donors, at about 25-60.1%.

Reads for this sample came from an Illumina HiSeq 2000. TCR beta cDNA libraries were prepared using 5'RACE template switching, which introduced a universal primer site and unique molecular identifiers. cDNA synthesis was primed from the TCR beta constant segment, followed by two successive PCR amplification steps. The authors' analysis ran thus. MIGEC was used to demultiplex reads and group reads by UMI, and MiTCR was used to assemble and quantify clonotypes. To remove erroneous sequences, TCR cDNA sequences were retained only when supported by two or more reads. The tcR package was used for downstream repertoire analysis, and clonotypes were matched across fractions by CDR3 nucleotide sequence plus V segment. VDJmatch was used to annotate antigen specificity against VDJdb, with one amino acid substitution in CDR3 permitted. Each CDR3 protein sequence appears as one entry after TCRdb reprocessed the reads, and no DNA is included. TCRdb assigned the V and J calls; the authors' analysis was not used. The sample table on file contains hundreds of thousands of distinct CDR3 sequences. The ten largest make up around 4% of the sample.

The CDR3 sequence holds 15 residues, the cysteine and phenylalanine included. No DNA has been recorded. Taken from the germline V gene, the CDR1 and CDR2 loops are SGHTA and FQGNSA. Regarding this clonotype: What this receptor recognizes is not known.

HCMV-specific IgG was detected in serum with a commercial ELISA kit to determine HCMV serostatus. Ficoll density gradient centrifugation was used to isolate peripheral blood mononuclear cells from blood. This receptor was taken from a man between 18 and 35 years old in good health. Donor details come from another sample of the same person, matched by shared clones. In this chain, TRBV7-2 is recombined with TRBJ2-1; with no DNA, the TCRdb D assignment of TRBD2 cannot be verified. The sample taken for sequencing was blood T cells: a sorted CD56 or NKG2C T cell subset, CD4+ or CD8+ T cells, or bulk PBMC T cells (not recorded which). The CDR3 here reads CASSPSHRLNNEQFF.